Following are 15 T cell receptor beta chains from one sample sequenced in a study of T cell responses to AZD1222 COVID-19 vaccine. Method: immunoSEQ multiplex PCR; TCRdb's copy keeps in-frame clones and lacks some. The sample lists about 90,000 clones, 80% to 90% occurring once. Source: peripheral blood, taken on day 0 of MenACWY control vaccination. The receptors derive from an adult in good health.

The chain employs TRBV2 and TRBJ1-1, with a weak D call TRBD1 (5 bases). Per germline, CDR1 SNHLY and CDR2 FYNNEI. CDR3 length: 14 residues. Trimming cost V 3 bases and J 1 base, with 9 bases left between them. The CDR3, as DNA: TGTGCCAGCAGTGATGGGGCCAGGAACACTGAAGCTTTCTTT. Its translation is CASSDGARNTEAFF.

The chain is built from TRBV2 and TRBJ1-5; 7 bases line up with TRBD1. With 7 bases clipped from V and 3 bases from J, the junction kept 3 bases outside the gene matches. The germline CDR1 and CDR2 sequences are SNHLY and FYNNEI. The CDR3 contains 13 residues. The DNA for the CDR3 is TGTGCCAGCATGAAGGGGGCCAATCAGCCCCAGCATTTT. Translation gives CASMKGANQPQHF.

The rearrangement uses TRBV7-8 and TRBJ1-4; no firm D call. The CDR3 extends over 13 amino acids. From germline, CDR1 is SGHVS and CDR2 FQNEAQ. V was trimmed by 5 bases and J by 5 bases, leaving 9 bases between them. This CDR3 reads CASSRSANEKLFF. For the CDR3, the DNA is TGTGCCAGCAGCCGAAGTGCGAATGAAAAACTGTTTTTT. The full variable domain, with the rest looked up from reference TRBV7-8 and TRBJ1-4, is GAGVSQSPRYKVAKRGQDVALRCDPISGHVSLFWYQQALGQGPEFLTYFQNEAQLDKSGLPSDRFFAERPEGSVSTLKIQRTQQEDSAVYLCASSRSANEKLFFGSGTQLSVL.

The J gene is TRBJ2-3, the V gene TRBV11-2; 9 bases fit TRBD2. With V trimmed by 1 base and J by 8 bases, 1 base remained unmatched. This CDR3 has 13 amino acids. From germline, CDR1 is SGHAT and CDR2 FQNNGV. The CDR3 sequence: CASSLVTSGTQYF. The CDR3 bases are TGTGCCAGCAGCTTAGTGACTAGCGGTACGCAGTATTTT.

The chain has TRBV7-8 and TRBJ1-2; no reliable D call. The CDR3 covers 16 residues. Germline CDR1 SGHVS, CDR2 FQNEAQ. V was shortened by 2 bases and J by 4 bases, with 17 bases between the two germline ends. The CDR3: CASSLLSLGSSYGYTF. DNA of the CDR3: TGTGCCAGCAGCTTATTGAGTTTGGGGTCGAGCTATGGCTACACCTTC.

The chain uses TRBV2 and TRBJ1-3, with 8 bases that match TRBD1. With 5 bases clipped from V and 0 bases from J, the junction kept 6 bases outside the gene matches. Germline V gives CDR1 SNHLY, CDR2 FYNNEI. This CDR3 contains 16 residues. The CDR3 loop is CASSSDRGSSGNTIYF. The CDR3 region has the DNA TGTGCCAGCAGTTCAGACAGGGGCAGCTCTGGAAACACCATATATTTT. The variable domain in full, completed from reference TRBV2 and TRBJ1-3, reads EPEVTQTPSHQVTQMGQEVILRCVPISNHLYFYWYRQILGQKVEFLVSFYNNEISEKSEIFDDQFSVERPDGSNFTLKIRSTKLEDSAMYFCASSSDRGSSGNTIYFGEGSWLTVV.

V and J are TRBV19 and TRBJ1-2; no definite D call. The germline V gene has CDR1 LNHDA and CDR2 SQIVND (reference sequence). The CDR3 spans 13 residues. V was shortened by 8 bases and J by 6 bases, with 16 bases between the two germline ends. CDR3 bases: TGTGCCAGTGGAGCGATGATTTCGCATGGCTACACCTTC. Translation: CASGAMISHGYTF. The full variable domain, in which reference TRBV19 and TRBJ1-2 provide the parts outside the CDR3, is DGGITQSPKYLFRKEGQNVTLSCEQNLNHDAMYWYRQDPGQGLRLIYYSQIVNDFQKGDIAEGYSVSREKKESFPLTVTSAQKNPTAFYLCASGAMISHGYTFGSGTRLTVV.

The chain links TRBV7-2 to TRBJ2-3; a possible D gene is TRBD1 (6 bases). CDR1 SGHTA and CDR2 FQGNSA come from the germline V gene. The V and J ends lost 5 bases and 4 bases respectively, with 19 bases between them. The CDR3 contains 16 residues. The CDR3 is CASSHPSGSGADTQYF. The CDR3 coding sequence is TGTGCCAGCAGCCACCCTAGTGGGTCAGGGGCAGATACGCAGTATTTT.

J is TRBJ1-1 and V is TRBV7-9; TRBD1 might be the D (5 bases). V lost 5 bases and J lost 0, with 13 bases in between. The germline CDR1 and CDR2 sequences are SEHNR and FQNEAQ (reference sequence). This CDR3 spans 15 amino acids. The CDR3 sequence: CASSLPGSMNTEAFF. CDR3 bases: TGTGCCAGCAGCCTTCCAGGGAGCATGAACACTGAAGCTTTCTTT.

The sample holds a few counts of this clone. This rearrangement joins TRBV5-6 to TRBJ1-2; 7 positions agree with TRBD1. J lost 4 bases, V lost 1 base, and 1 base had no gene match. Germline CDR1 SGHDT, CDR2 YYEEEE. The CDR3 spans 13 residues. The CDR3 sequence is CASSLSGGYGYTF. CDR3 bases: TGTGCCAGCAGCTTGTCAGGGGGCTATGGCTACACCTTC.

The V and J genes are TRBV4-1 and TRBJ1-4; D not certain. CDR1 and CDR2 from the germline V gene are MGHRA and YSYEKL. The V end lost 4 bases, the J end lost 0 bases, and 12 bases lay between the germline ends. CDR3 length equals 16 residues. CDR3 nucleotides: TGCGCCAGCAGCCCACGGCAGTCCGCAACTAATGAAAAACTGTTTTTT. It translates to CASSPRQSATNEKLFF.

The chain uses TRBV3-1 (or the pseudogene TRBV3-2) and TRBJ1-2; no definite D call. This CDR3 contains 14 residues. V lost 0 bases to trimming and J lost 1 base, with 6 bases between them. Looked up from germline, CDR1 is LGHDT and CDR2 is YNNKEL (reference sequence). For the CDR3, the DNA is TGTGCCAGCAGCCAAGAGCTAGGTAACTATGGCTACACCTTC. It encodes CASSQELGNYGYTF.

This chain connects TRBV18 to TRBJ2-3, with D possibly TRBD2 on 5 matching bases. Germline-derived CDR1 and CDR2 are KGHSH and LQKENI. The CDR3 contains 13 residues. The ends were cut back, 6 bases at V and 6 bases at J, with 13 bases in the middle. The CDR3 sequence is CASSRDSVDTQYF. The CDR3, as DNA: TGTGCCAGCTCCCGTGATAGCGTCGATACGCAGTATTTT.

J is TRBJ1-4 and V is TRBV30; D might be TRBD1 (6 bases). Between the trimmed V and J ends, which lost 5 bases and 8 bases, there was a span of 6 bases. CDR1 and CDR2 from the germline V gene are GTSNPN and SVGIG (reference sequence). The CDR3 runs 10 residues. DNA for the CDR3: TGTGCCTGGGGACAGGAAAAACTGTTTTTT. This translates into CAWGQEKLFF. The full variable domain, completed using reference TRBV30 and TRBJ1-4, is SQTIHQWPATLVQPVGSPLSLECTVEGTSNPNLYWYRQAAGRGLQLLFYSVGIGQISSEVPQNLSASRPQDRQFILSSKKLLLSDSGFYLCAWGQEKLFFGSGTQLSVL.

The gene calls are TRBV6-2 or TRBV6-3 and TRBJ2-7; 12 positions match TRBD2. The CDR3 sequence is 16 residues long. V shed 5 bases, J shed 2 bases, and the junction held 7 bases outside the gene matches. Germline CDR1 MNHEY, CDR2 SVGEGT. The CDR3 nucleotides are TGTGCCAGCAGTACCCTAGCGGGGGGGCCAACCTACGAGCAGTACTTC. It is translated as CASSTLAGGPTYEQYF.